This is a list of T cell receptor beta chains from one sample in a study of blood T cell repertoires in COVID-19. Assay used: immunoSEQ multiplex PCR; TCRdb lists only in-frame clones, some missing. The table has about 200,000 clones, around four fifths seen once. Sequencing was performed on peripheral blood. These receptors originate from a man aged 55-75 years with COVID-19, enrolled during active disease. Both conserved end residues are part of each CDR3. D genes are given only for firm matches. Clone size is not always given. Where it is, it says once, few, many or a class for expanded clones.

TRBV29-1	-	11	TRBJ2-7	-	CSVEDLYEQYF	TGCAGCGTTGAAGATCTGTACGAGCAGTACTTC
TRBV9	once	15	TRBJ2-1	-	CASSQHVWSYNEQFF	TGTGCCAGCAGCCAACACGTGTGGAGTTACAATGAGCAGTTCTTC
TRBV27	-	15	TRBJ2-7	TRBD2	CASSPRAGGPYEQYF	TGTGCCAGCAGTCCCAGAGCGGGGGGGCCCTACGAGCAGTACTTC
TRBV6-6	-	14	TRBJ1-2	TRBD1	CASSPGQGVHGYTF	TGTGCCAGCAGCCCCGGACAGGGGGTTCATGGCTACACCTTC
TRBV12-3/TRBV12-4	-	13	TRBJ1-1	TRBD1	CASSLKTGAEAFF	TGTGCCAGCAGTTTAAAAACAGGGGCTGAAGCTTTCTTT
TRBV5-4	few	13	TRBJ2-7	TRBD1	CASSFRQGGEQYF	TGTGCCAGCAGCTTCAGACAGGGCGGCGAGCAGTACTTC
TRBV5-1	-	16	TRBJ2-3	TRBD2	CASSLGTSGAGDTQYF	TGCGCCAGCAGCTTGGGGACTAGCGGGGCGGGAGATACGCAGTATTTT
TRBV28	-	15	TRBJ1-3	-	CASSPQQGSGNTIYF	TGTGCCAGCAGTCCCCAACAGGGATCTGGAAACACCATATATTTT
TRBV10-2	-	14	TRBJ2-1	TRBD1	CAIRTGQGHNEQFF	TGCGCCATTAGGACAGGGCAGGGGCACAATGAGCAGTTCTTC
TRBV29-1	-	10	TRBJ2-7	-	CSVEEGTQYF	TGCAGCGTTGAAGAGGGCACGCAGTACTTC
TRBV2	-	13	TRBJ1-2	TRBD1	CASSVETGYGYTF	TGTGCCAGCAGTGTGGAGACAGGGTATGGCTACACCTTC
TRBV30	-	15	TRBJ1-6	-	CAWSVLRGTNSPLHF	TGTGCCTGGAGTGTACTAAGGGGGACTAATTCACCCCTCCACTTT
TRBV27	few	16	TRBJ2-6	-	CASSLSGVLGANVLTF	TGTGCCAGCAGTTTGTCGGGAGTACTGGGGGCCAACGTCCTGACTTTC
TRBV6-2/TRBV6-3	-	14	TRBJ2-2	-	CASSYSGRGGELFF	TGTGCCAGCAGTTACTCGGGCAGGGGCGGGGAGCTGTTTTTT
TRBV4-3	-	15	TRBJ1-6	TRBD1	CASSQGGQYNSPLHF	TGCGCCAGCAGCCAAGGGGGACAGTATAATTCACCCCTCCACTTT
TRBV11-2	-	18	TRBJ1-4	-	CASSLDSYGRAVSEKLFF	TGTGCCAGCAGCTTAGATTCCTACGGGAGGGCAGTAAGTGAAAAACTGTTTTTT
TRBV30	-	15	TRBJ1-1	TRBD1	CAWSVQGGGKTEAFF	TGTGCCTGGAGTGTACAAGGGGGCGGAAAAACTGAAGCTTTCTTT
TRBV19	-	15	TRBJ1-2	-	CASSIGGSLNYGYTF	TGTGCCAGTAGTATAGGGGGCAGCTTGAACTATGGCTACACCTTC
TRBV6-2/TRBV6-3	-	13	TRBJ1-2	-	CASSYAGDYGYTF	TGTGCCAGCAGTTACGCGGGGGACTATGGCTACACCTTC
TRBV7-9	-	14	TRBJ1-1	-	CASTPGNGGTEAFF	TGTGCCAGTACACCGGGGAACGGGGGCACTGAAGCTTTCTTT
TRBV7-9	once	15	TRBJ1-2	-	CASSLRGGENYGYTF	TGTGCCAGCAGCTTAAGAGGGGGAGAGAACTATGGCTACACCTTC
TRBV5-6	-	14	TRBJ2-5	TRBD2	CASSPQGGVETQYF	TGTGCCAGCAGCCCTCAGGGAGGGGTAGAGACCCAGTACTTC
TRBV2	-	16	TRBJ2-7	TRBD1	CASSVRGGTGADRCYF	TGTGCCAGCAGTGTAAGAGGCGGGACAGGGGCGGACCGGTGTTACTTC